Following are 5 T cell receptor beta chains from one sample sequenced in a study of T cells in tuberculosis. Time point reported: new active TB diagnosis, blood taken before or within 7 days of starting treatment. Profiling relied on immunoSEQ multiplex PCR, and the TCRdb table lists in-frame clones only, not all of them. The sample has tens of thousands of clones, 92% seen once. The material sequenced was PBMCs, taken at tuberculosis diagnosis. These receptors all stem from an adult with tuberculosis. Some clones in this sample may be carry-over from other donors' samples.

CDR3 in amino acids: CASLGAYNQPQHF. Here the CDR3 DNA reads TGTGCCAGCTTGGGCGCTTACAATCAGCCCCAGCATTTT. The rearrangement links TRBV2 to TRBJ1-5; D remains ambiguous. This CDR3 contains 13 residues. V was cut by 8 bases and J by 3 bases, with 11 bases left in between. From germline, CDR1 is SNHLY and CDR2 FYNNEI. Looking up the rest from reference TRBV2 and TRBJ1-5 gives the full variable domain: EPEVTQTPSHQVTQMGQEVILRCVPISNHLYFYWYRQILGQKVEFLVSFYNNEISEKSEIFDDQFSVERPDGSNFTLKIRSTKLEDSAMYFCASLGAYNQPQHFGDGTRLSIL.

V is TRBV4-2 and J is TRBJ1-2; D is perhaps TRBD1 (5 bases). V was pared by 0 bases and J by 5 bases, with 13 bases between. The CDR3 runs to 15 residues. Per the germline V gene, CDR1 is LGHNA and CDR2 is YNFKEQ. The CDR3, as DNA: TGTGCCAGCAGCCAAGATCCGCGCGGGACTTATGGCTACACCTTC. Translation: CASSQDPRGTYGYTF.

The chain recombines TRBV5-4 with TRBJ1-4, with 8 bases fitting TRBD1. V gave up 4 bases and J gave up 4 bases; unmatched junction bases: 6. Looked up from germline, CDR1 is SGHNT and CDR2 is YYREEE (reference sequence). CDR3 length: 15 amino acids. CDR3: CASSPGDRGNEKLFF. As DNA, the CDR3 is TGTGCCAGCAGCCCTGGAGACAGGGGTAATGAAAAACTGTTTTTT.

V usage is TRBV4-1 and J usage is TRBJ1-6; no definite D call. The CDR3 consists of 15 residues. Deletions cut 4 bases from V and 7 bases from J, with 14 bases between. Germline V CDR1 and CDR2: MGHRA, YSYEKL. CDR3 region: CASSLLAMSNSPLHF. The CDR3 region has the DNA TGCGCCAGCAGCCTCCTCGCTATGTCCAATTCACCCCTCCACTTT.

The chain links TRBV5-1 to TRBJ2-7, with D possibly TRBD1 on 7 matching bases. This CDR3 has 15 residues. Per the germline V gene, CDR1 is SGHRS and CDR2 is YFSETQ. Trimming shortened V by 2 bases and J by 2 bases, and 14 bases separated the two germline ends. CDR3 nucleotide sequence: TGCGCCAGCAGCTTCGGGGGACAGCTCACCTACGAGCAGTACTTC. Residues: CASSFGGQLTYEQYF.